The sequence of this TCR beta chain was determined in a study of blood T cell repertoires in COVID-19. Overall study context: COVID-19 samples from acute and convalescent phases originated in the United States, Italy and Spain.

The V and J ends lost 2 bases and 7 bases respectively, with 11 bases between them. Germline V CDR1 and CDR2: SGHAT, FQNNGV. CDR3 length: 14 amino acids. Some clones are missing from TCRdb's copy, which holds only in-frame ones; the method was immunoSEQ multiplex PCR. The table includes about 250,000 clones, over 70% detected once. The sequence derives from a man aged 40-49 years with active or convalescent COVID-19. This chain joins TRBV11-2 and TRBJ1-4; no firm D call. The sample taken for sequencing was peripheral blood. The CDR3 bases are TGTGCCAGCAGCTTAATCGGGTTTAGTGAAAAACTGTTTTTT. This encodes CASSLIGFSEKLFF.